This T cell receptor beta chain was sequenced for a study of CD4+ T cells in melanoma. TCRdb keeps only in-frame clones here, not all; method: immunoSEQ multiplex PCR. Of 90,000 to 130,000 clones in the sample, about 90% are singletons; the top ten hold around 3%. Worth noting for this clone: The antigen is unknown.

Whole-study results and caveats: In melanoma, neoantigen-specific CD4+ T cells reportedly differed in differentiation state.

With 4 bases removed from V and 4 bases from J, the gap between germline ends came to 23 bases. The CDR3 runs 18 residues. The germline V gene has CDR1 LGHNA and CDR2 YSLEER. This TCR derives from a human donor with melanoma. Sequenced sample: peripheral blood. This chain connects TRBV4-3 to TRBJ1-3; tentatively, D is TRBD1 (6 bases). This chain's CDR3 is CASSLQAATQGVGNTIYF. The CDR3 DNA follows: TGCGCCAGCAGCCTACAGGCCGCCACACAGGGCGTCGGAAACACCATATATTTT.